The rows below give T cell receptor beta chains drawn from one sample of a study of blood T cell repertoires in COVID-19. Method: immunoSEQ multiplex PCR; TCRdb's copy keeps in-frame clones and lacks some. The sample carries about 55,000 clones, approximately 85% recorded once. The sequencing sample was made of peripheral blood. These receptors were collected from a human donor in a cohort sampled during active COVID-19. Each CDR3 is given with its conserved first and last residue. The D gene is left open where the match is weak. The listing skips clone size in some rows; elsewhere it reads once, few, many or a size class.

D gene	V gene	J gene	clone size	CDR3 DNA	CDR3 protein
-	TRBV7-6	TRBJ2-7	-	TGTGCCAGCAGCAACCCAGGGAACGAGCAGTACTTC	CASSNPGNEQYF
-	TRBV9	TRBJ1-6	few	TGTGCCAGCAGCGTAGAGGGGCAGGGTAGTACACCCCTCCACTTT	CASSVEGQGSTPLHF
TRBD2	TRBV15	TRBJ2-3	-	TGTGCCACCAGCGGGGGGGGACTAGCGGGACCAGATACGCAGTATTTT	CATSGGGLAGPDTQYF
-	TRBV19	TRBJ2-7	-	TGTGCCAGTAGTGGGGGGGGGCCTCTCTACGAGCAGTACTTC	CASSGGGPLYEQYF
TRBD1	TRBV20-1	TRBJ1-2	few	TGCAGTGCTAGTATTTTAGGACAGGGATGGAGCTATGGCTACACCTTC	CSASILGQGWSYGYTF
-	TRBV7-9	TRBJ1-2	-	TGTGCCAGCAGCTTGCGCCAGGCCCGTTACGATGGCTACACCTTC	CASSLRQARYDGYTF
TRBD1	TRBV11-2	TRBJ1-3	-	TGTGCCAGCAGCAGGGGGCCCGGAAACACCATATATTTT	CASSRGPGNTIYF
TRBD1	TRBV28	TRBJ1-3	-	TGTGCCAGCAGTTGGGACAGGGAAACAGAAATATATTTT	CASSWDRETEIYF
-	TRBV5-4	TRBJ2-7	-	TGTGCCAGCAGCCCCAGGGAGGGGGGGAGCACTAGCGAGCAGTACTTC	CASSPREGGSTSEQYF
TRBD1	TRBV30	TRBJ1-2	-	TGTGCCTGGCTTCGAGGACAGGGGGCATCTGGCTACACCTTC	CAWLRGQGASGYTF
-	TRBV9	TRBJ1-5	-	TGTGCCAGCAGCGATTCTTGGACAGAGAATCAGCCCCAGCATTTT	CASSDSWTENQPQHF
TRBD1	TRBV9	TRBJ1-1	-	TGTGCCAGCAGCGGTACAGGGGCGAGCACTGAAGCTTTCTTT	CASSGTGASTEAFF
TRBD1	TRBV2	TRBJ2-1	once	TGTGCCAGCAGTGACAGGGGGCGTTTTGAGCAGTTCTTC	CASSDRGRFEQFF
-	TRBV9	TRBJ1-1	-	TGTGCCAGCAGCCCAGGGGACGCATTTGAAGCTTTCTTT	CASSPGDAFEAFF
-	TRBV6-5	TRBJ2-7	-	TGTGCCAGCAACGAGGGGGGGGAGGGGGCCTACGAGCAGTACTTC	CASNEGGEGAYEQYF
TRBD1	TRBV9	TRBJ1-2	-	TGTGCCAGCAGCCCTCGGACAGGAACACTTTATGGCTACACCTTC	CASSPRTGTLYGYTF
TRBD2	TRBV6-1	TRBJ2-5	-	TGTGCCAGCAGTGATGGCAGCGGGAGCGGAGAGACCCAGTACTTC	CASSDGSGSGETQYF
-	TRBV19	TRBJ1-2	-	TGTGCCAGTAGTATAGGTACTTCTAACTATGGCTACACCTTC	CASSIGTSNYGYTF
-	TRBV9	TRBJ2-5	-	TGTGCCAGCAGTCGTAGGCGAGGTGAGACCCAGTACTTC	CASSRRRGETQYF
TRBD1	TRBV28	TRBJ1-2	-	TGTGCCAGCAGTCAGACAGGGGGAGTTAACTATGGCTACACCTTC	CASSQTGGVNYGYTF
-	TRBV2	TRBJ1-2	-	TGTGCCAGCAGATTAATCCCAACAGCCTATGGCTACACCTTC	CASRLIPTAYGYTF
TRBD1	TRBV5-1	TRBJ2-5	-	TGCGCCAGCAGCCCGATCCAGGGGGCGCGTAGAGAGACCCAGTACTTC	CASSPIQGARRETQYF
TRBD2	TRBV7-7	TRBJ2-5	-	TGTGCTAGCAGCTTAGTACTAGCGGGAGAGACCCAGTACTTC	CASSLVLAGETQYF
TRBD2	TRBV3-1/TRBV3-2	TRBJ2-3	-	TGTGCCAGCAGCCAGGGACTAACGACTAGCACAGATACGCAGTATTTT	CASSQGLTTSTDTQYF
-	TRBV3-1/TRBV3-2	TRBJ2-2	-	TGTGCCAGCAGCTCGTATACGAACACCGGGGAGCTGTTTTTT	CASSSYTNTGELFF
-	TRBV28	TRBJ2-7	-	TGTGCCAGCAGTCTCCTCTCCTCAACCAGGGTTCGGGTCTACGAGCAGTACTTC	CASSLLSSTRVRVYEQYF
TRBD1	TRBV11-2	TRBJ1-4	-	TGTGCCAGCAGCGGCAGGGGGGCCGGGGGTGAAAAACTGTTTTTT	CASSGRGAGGEKLFF
-	TRBV27	TRBJ1-1	once	TGTGCCAGCAGACTAGGGGGTATAGGCACTGAAGCTTTCTTT	CASRLGGIGTEAFF
TRBD1	TRBV19	TRBJ1-2	-	TGTGCCAGTAGGACGGGACAGTTTAACTATGGCTACACCTTC	CASRTGQFNYGYTF